A selection of T cell receptor beta chains follows, all from one sample in a study of blood T cell repertoires in COVID-19. Measured with immunoSEQ multiplex PCR; TCRdb has only the in-frame clones, and not every one. The repertoire has roughly 70,000 clones, over 75% of them found once; the top ten carry approximately 3.9%. Sequences were obtained from peripheral blood. The receptors were sampled from a man aged 65 to 85 with acute or convalescent COVID-19. Both conserved end residues are part of each CDR3. A D gene is named only where the DNA matches it firmly. Rows may omit the clone size; those that give it use once, few, many or a size class.

V gene,clone size,CDR3 length,D gene,J gene,CDR3 protein,CDR3 DNA
TRBV18,-,16,TRBD1,TRBJ1-2,CASSPDIGTGAYGYTF,TGTGCCAGCTCACCCGACATTGGGACAGGGGCCTATGGCTACACCTTC
TRBV5-3,few,15,-,TRBJ1-2,CARSLELLSSDGYTF,TGTGCCAGAAGCTTGGAGCTCTTATCCTCGGATGGCTACACCTTC
TRBV5-4,few,15,TRBD1,TRBJ2-3,CASSRWTGGRDTQYF,TGTGCCAGCAGCCGCTGGACAGGGGGGCGGGATACGCAGTATTTT
TRBV7-3,-,15,TRBD2,TRBJ2-7,CASSLSGRAGYEQYF,TGTGCCAGCAGCTTAAGTGGGAGGGCGGGCTACGAGCAGTACTTC
TRBV3-1/TRBV3-2,-,13,-,TRBJ2-5,CASSQAQAETQYF,TGTGCCAGCAGCCAAGCCCAGGCAGAGACCCAGTACTTC
TRBV9,-,15,-,TRBJ1-3,CASSPQAPGGNTIYF,TGTGCCAGCAGCCCACAAGCCCCCGGGGGAAACACCATATATTTT
TRBV28,-,15,TRBD1,TRBJ1-6,CASSTGGGGNSPLHF,TGTGCCAGCAGTACAGGGGGAGGGGGCAATTCACCCCTCCACTTT
TRBV2,-,11,-,TRBJ1-2,CASRGAVGYTF,TGTGCCAGCAGAGGGGCGGTTGGCTACACCTTC
TRBV7-3,-,14,-,TRBJ1-2,CASSPQGSNYGYTF,TGTGCCAGCAGCCCTCAGGGGAGTAACTATGGCTACACCTTC
TRBV19,-,14,TRBD1,TRBJ2-2,CATLGTVNTGELFF,TGTGCCACCCTCGGGACAGTAAATACCGGGGAGCTGTTTTTT
TRBV9,-,16,TRBD1,TRBJ1-4,CASSVDGTGDNEKLFF,TGTGCCAGCAGCGTCGACGGGACAGGTGATAATGAAAAACTGTTTTTT
TRBV21-1,-,21,-,TRBJ2-2,CASSIGRAVDGQSANTGELFF,TGTGCCAGCAGCATAGGACGAGCAGTAGACGGACAGTCCGCGAACACCGGGGAGCTGTTTTTT
TRBV4-1,-,18,TRBD1,TRBJ1-6,CASSQSGTGASYNSPLHF,TGCGCCAGCAGCCAATCCGGGACAGGGGCGAGTTATAATTCACCCCTCCACTTT
TRBV5-1,-,16,-,TRBJ2-3,CASSLVAGPGTDTQYF,TGCGCCAGCAGCTTGGTGGCGGGGCCGGGCACAGATACGCAGTATTTT
TRBV18,-,15,TRBD1,TRBJ1-2,CASSPSRGLGYGYTF,TGTGCCAGCTCACCAAGCAGGGGGCTCGGCTATGGCTACACCTTC
TRBV28,-,15,TRBD1,TRBJ2-5,CASSRDRGRGETQYF,TGTGCCAGCAGCAGGGACAGGGGACGTGGAGAGACCCAGTACTTC
TRBV9,-,16,TRBD1,TRBJ2-3,CASSVGGGSGTDTQYF,TGTGCCAGCAGCGTAGGAGGGGGCTCGGGCACAGATACGCAGTATTTT
TRBV7-2,-,14,-,TRBJ1-2,CASSMGGATYGYTF,TGTGCCAGCAGCATGGGGGGGGCGACCTATGGCTACACCTTC
TRBV28,-,12,-,TRBJ1-1,CASSPEGTEAFF,TGTGCCAGCAGCCCAGAGGGCACCGAAGCTTTCTTT
TRBV11-2,-,14,-,TRBJ2-7,CASSLEQTSYEQYF,TGTGCCAGCAGCTTAGAACAGACCTCCTACGAGCAGTACTTC
TRBV28,once,13,-,TRBJ1-2,CASSLSPGLGYTF,TGTGCCAGCAGTTTATCTCCAGGGCTCGGCTACACCTTC
TRBV24-1,-,17,TRBD2,TRBJ2-1,CATSDSSERGGLNEQFF,TGTGCCACCAGTGATTCAAGTGAGCGGGGGGGCCTCAATGAGCAGTTCTTC
TRBV6-2/TRBV6-3,-,13,-,TRBJ2-7,CASSLDRFLEQYF,TGTGCCAGCAGTCTCGACAGATTTCTAGAGCAGTACTTC
TRBV7-2,-,14,TRBD1,TRBJ1-4,CASSLGTGSEKLFF,TGTGCCAGCAGCTTAGGGACAGGGTCTGAAAAACTGTTTTTT
TRBV7-2,-,15,-,TRBJ2-7,CASRTLTGGGYEQYF,TGTGCCAGCAGAACTCTAACAGGGGGGGGCTACGAGCAGTACTTC
TRBV7-8,-,15,-,TRBJ2-5,CASSPPYPAGETQYF,TGTGCCAGCAGCCCACCATATCCGGCGGGAGAGACCCAGTACTTC
TRBV12-3/TRBV12-4,-,13,TRBD1,TRBJ1-1,CASRGGGNTEAFF,TGTGCCAGCAGAGGGGGCGGGAACACTGAAGCTTTCTTT
TRBV6-5,-,14,TRBD1,TRBJ1-2,CASSYVQGAAGYTF,TGTGCCAGCAGTTACGTCCAGGGGGCAGCCGGCTACACCTTC
TRBV4-2,once,14,-,TRBJ2-4,CASTGGGEENIQYF,TGTGCCAGCACCGGGGGCGGTGAGGAAAACATTCAGTACTTC
TRBV18,few,13,TRBD1,TRBJ1-1,CASSRTGGYEAFF,TGTGCCAGCTCGAGAACAGGGGGTTATGAAGCTTTCTTT
TRBV9,-,15,-,TRBJ1-3,CASSVTGVPGNTIYF,TGTGCCAGCAGCGTCACGGGGGTTCCTGGAAACACCATATATTTT
TRBV18,-,17,TRBD1,TRBJ1-1,CASSPSGGGGRNTEAFF,TGTGCCAGCTCACCAAGTGGAGGGGGCGGCAGGAACACTGAAGCTTTCTTT
TRBV4-1,once,16,-,TRBJ2-2,CASSPYPGHNTGELFF,TGCGCCAGCAGCCCCTACCCGGGACATAACACCGGGGAGCTGTTTTTT
TRBV18,-,13,-,TRBJ2-1,CASSPLQRDEQFF,TGTGCCAGCTCACCACTTCAGCGTGATGAGCAGTTCTTC
TRBV9,-,16,-,TRBJ2-3,CASSHKGHPSVDTQYF,TGTGCCAGCAGCCACAAGGGACATCCATCCGTAGATACGCAGTATTTT